This T cell receptor (beta chain) stems from a study of beta chain features in type 1 diabetes (dated by TCRdb to 2016 to 2018). For context, the study as a whole: Patients and healthy donors did not differ in mean age, gender distribution, total cell number or subset yield. The study compared the TCRB repertoires of sorted circulating CD4+ T cell subsets in recently diagnosed type 1 diabetes patients with those in matched healthy donors. Regulatory and stem cell-like memory subsets were obtained from only 8 patients and roughly eight healthy donors, while naive and central memory subsets were obtained from all 30 or so donors. A total of under 140,000,000 sorted cells were examined across all samples, and the number of cells per subset was strongly correlated with RNA yield.

The High Capacity cDNA Reverse Transcription Kit was used to reverse transcribe all of the isolated RNA, meaning that expressed TCRB transcripts were what got sequenced. Deep immunoSEQ sequencing was applied to naive, central memory and regulatory T cell samples, giving an average of about 3.8 million total reads per sample. After sorted cells were lysed in RLT buffer, RNA was extracted with DNase-treated RNeasy Micro or Mini kits, with the choice depending on cell number. To prevent cross-contamination, each cell subset was processed individually, whereas patient and healthy donor samples were processed jointly. Using the immunoSEQ multiplex PCR, TCRB sequences were amplified from cDNA into 87-bp fragments spanning the CDR3 region. Sequencing of the amplicons was done on the Illumina HiSeq platform. The original pipeline was this. Synthetic template baselines were used to correct PCR bias computationally, reads within Hamming distance 2 were collapsed, and singletons that could not be merged were discarded. Reads were aligned against IMGT so that V, D and J genes, CDR3 length and insertions or deletions at six rearrangement sites could be assigned. Clonotype counts were normalized to sorted cell number within each subset before computing true diversity and Gini coefficients with the tcR R package. The overlap coefficient, calculated on TCRB nucleotide sequences, was used to measure repertoire sharing. The table comes from immuneACCESS by way of TCRdb, which keeps in-frame sequences with V and J called. Part of the clones is missing from these tables; in studies checked, under half for an unresolved V gene and the rest for unknown reasons. V, J and clone size are taken as reported in that table, and D and trimming were inferred from the DNA itself. Within this sample are under 200,000 clones, with around 8.5% of them counted one time only. Together, the top ten hold less than 0.85% of the sample.

Each donor gave one peripheral blood draw, about 100 mL on average, collected into heparinised tubes. Using a panel that included CD45RO, CCR7, CD25, CD127, CD95 and CD27, naive, central memory, regulatory and stem cell-like memory CD4+ T cells were sorted on a BD FACSAria II. A purity above 98% was achieved for all sorted populations. PBMCs were isolated immediately by Lymphoprep density gradient centrifugation and stained directly without culture. Samples were stained and sorted in pairs, with one healthy donor and one patient per experiment, so that batch effects were minimized. Results and caveats for the whole study, not just this receptor: In all four CD4+ subsets, TCRB CDR3 length was moderately but significantly shorter in type 1 diabetes patients. Because small numbers of individuals were included in the HLA sub-analyses, any influence of HLA type on TCRB rearrangement was left unresolved. PCR may preferentially amplify shorter templates, but because patient and control samples were amplified and corrected together, any resulting skew would affect both groups equally. Because cDNA rather than genomic DNA was sequenced, highly expressing activated cells could have been over-represented, although no difference in activation and CD3 levels was found between groups. The naive, central memory and regulatory TCRB repertoires appeared to resemble one another more closely among patients than among healthy donors. Fewer insertions and more nucleotide deletions at VDJ recombination sites were observed in patients with type 1 diabetes, implying thymic rearrangement abnormalities.

Clipping removes 8 bases from V and 4 bases from J, with 8 as the unmatched junction base count. Via the germline V gene, CDR1 is SGHTA and CDR2 FQGTGA. The CDR3 measures 14 amino acids from cysteine to phenylalanine. Kept here is only the CDR3 DNA, which spans 42 bases and is read in frame from base 1. This clone was observed a handful of times. The specificity of this receptor is unknown. It has no much larger one-base neighbor in the sample; base qualities were not kept. The sequence is built from TRBV7-3 and TRBJ2-1; TRBD2 agrees with 7 junctional bases. The sequence came from a man between 18 and 35 years old in good health. The sequenced sample was central memory CD4+ T cells from blood. The CDR3 in this case is CASSVVGGYNEQFF. The nucleotide sequence is given as TGTGCCAGCTCGGTGGTGGGAGGGTACAATGAGCAGTTCTTC.